The 11 T cell receptor beta chains given below trace back to one sample, sequenced in a study of blood T cells in healthy people across ages. Primed by a sample-barcoded 5' primer and a J-beta primer mix, a second PCR proceeded for about 6 to 11 cycles. In TCRdb, the 5' RACE reads were re-called with MiXCR into one record per CDR3 protein. The data contain 850,000 to 950,000 distinct CDR3 sequences, roughly 26% of them singletons. The sample consisted of blood. Receptors were obtained from a woman of 80 years or more in good health.

Concerning this clonotype: This may come from a read error, since a much larger clone is one base off. The CDR3 DNA follows: TGTGCCAGCATCATTGGGGGAAAGGGTCCGCCCGGGGAGCGGTTTTTT. This encodes CASIIGGKGPPGERFF. V is TRBV12-3 or TRBV12-4 and J is TRBJ2-2, with D possibly being TRBD1 or TRBD2 (5 bases each). The CDR3 has 16 residues.

The CDR3 coding sequence is TGCAGTGCTAGAGATGCTCGGCTAGCGGGGGTCCAAGAGACCCAGTACTTC. It specifies CSARDARLAGVQETQYF. V gene TRBV20-1 combines with J gene TRBJ2-5, with 10 bases that match TRBD2. The CDR3 covers 17 residues. CDR1 and CDR2 (germline): DFQATT, SNEGSKA (reference sequence). V dropped 0 bases and J dropped 1; count of bases not matched to a gene: 8.

This clonotype was detected many times. This rearrangement joins TRBV5-1 to TRBJ1-6, with 7 bases lining up with TRBD1. V shed 0 bases, J shed 8 bases, and the junction held 5 bases outside the gene matches. The CDR3 runs 15 residues. Germline V gene data show CDR1 as SGHRS and CDR2 as YFSETQ. CDR3 bases: TGCGCCAGCAGCTTGGAGCCAGGGGGGGATTCACCCCTCCACTTT. This gives the protein CASSLEPGGDSPLHF.

This clonotype has a count of ten or more. V gene TRBV4-3 combines with J gene TRBJ2-1; tentative D call: TRBD2 (6 bases). The length of the CDR3 is 15 residues. Germline CDR1 LGHNA, CDR2 YSLEER. The V end lost 0 bases, the J end lost 6 bases, and 12 bases lay between the germline ends. CDR3 DNA sequence: TGCGCCAGCAGCCAAGAGAGGACTACCTTCAATGAGCAGTTCTTC. This sequence encodes CASSQERTTFNEQFF.

This clonotype was counted many times. The rearrangement uses TRBV24-1 and TRBJ2-3; tentatively, D is TRBD1 (5 bases). Per the germline V gene, CDR1 is KGHDR and CDR2 is SFDVKD. Trimming removed 3 bases at V and 1 base at J, with 10 bases between. The CDR3 extends over 15 amino acids. The CDR3 here is CATSDRGSRTDTQYF. Here the CDR3 DNA reads TGTGCCACCAGTGATAGGGGCAGCCGCACAGATACGCAGTATTTT.

In its sample, this clonotype was seen many times. The rearrangement joins TRBV5-1 to TRBJ2-3; 9 positions agree with TRBD2. Trimming cost V 7 bases and J 6 bases; bases outside gene matches: 3. The germline CDR1 and CDR2 sequences are SGHRS and YFSETQ. There are 12 residues in the CDR3. The CDR3 loop reads CASSAGGDTQYF. The CDR3, as DNA: TGCGCCAGCTCTGCGGGGGGGGATACGCAGTATTTT.

Comments on this clonotype: Since a much larger clone is just one base distant, this may be a read error. The chain recombines TRBV13 with TRBJ2-5; a weak D match, TRBD1 (5 bases). The CDR3 is made up of 16 amino acids. V was pared by 0 bases and J by 3 bases, with 14 bases between. Germline V lookup: CDR1 PRHDT, CDR2 FYEKMQ (reference sequence). The DNA for the CDR3 is TGTGCCAGCAGCTTAGGGAGTCCGACAGCCGAAGAGACCCAGTACTTC. Protein product: CASSLGSPTAEETQYF.

As concerns this clonotype: This could be a read error, since a much larger clone is one nucleotide away. The chain has TRBV7-9 and TRBJ2-1; D gene unclear. The length of the CDR3 is 15 residues. Germline V gives CDR1 SEHNR, CDR2 FQNEAQ (reference sequence). Trimming stripped 1 base from V and 13 bases from J, with 20 bases between. This CDR3 reads CASSLVSATQETQFF. The CDR3 nucleotides read TGTGCCAGCAGCTTAGTGTCCGCTACCCAAGAGACCCAGTTCTTC.

This chain connects TRBV3-1 to TRBJ1-2, with D uncertain. Germline lookup yields CDR1 LGHDT and CDR2 YNNKEL (reference sequence). Between the trimmed V and J ends, which lost 4 bases and 3 bases, there was a span of 12 bases. The CDR3 runs to 14 residues. The CDR3 loop reads CASSPQGGYYGYTF. The CDR3 DNA reads as TGTGCCAGCAGCCCTCAAGGCGGGTACTATGGCTACACCTTC.

With regard to this clonotype: A much bigger clone sits one base away, suggesting this may be a read error. The chain uses TRBV9 and TRBJ2-1, with D maybe TRBD1 (7 bases). Trimming cost V 2 bases and J 7 bases, with 22 bases left between them. The germline CDR1 and CDR2 sequences are SGDLS and YYNGEE. This CDR3 is 17 amino acids long. CDR3 sequence: CASSVQATSRGANEQFF. CDR3 coding DNA: TGTGCCAGCAGCGTCCAAGCAACTAGCAGGGGGGCGAATGAGCAGTTCTTC.

The chain combines TRBV7-9 with TRBJ1-2; a weak D match, TRBD1 (5 bases). Deletions cut 2 bases from V and 3 bases from J, with 16 bases between. Per the germline V gene, CDR1 is SEHNR and CDR2 is FQNEAQ (reference sequence). The CDR3 has 16 residues. CDR3 nucleotides: TGTGCCAGCAGCTTATTATCGGGCAGGGCTTACTATGGCTACACCTTC. It codes for CASSLLSGRAYYGYTF. Based on the CDR3 plus reference TRBV7-9 and TRBJ1-2, the full variable domain is DTGVSQNPRHKITKRGQNVTFRCDPISEHNRLYWYRQTLGQGPEFLTYFQNEAQLEKSRLLSDRFSAERPKGSFSTLEIQRTEQGDSAMYLCASSLLSGRAYYGYTFGSGTRLTVV.